This TCR beta chain emerged from a study of OX40 agonist ivuxolimab in advanced cancers. Produced via immunoSEQ multiplex PCR; TCRdb's table is partial and in-frame only. The table has over 9,500 clones, approximately 92% seen once. The sequences come from CD4+ or CD8+ T cells sorted from blood, collected in a trial of the OX40 agonist ivuxolimab. This clonotype was sampled from an adult with an advanced solid tumor such as melanoma, head and neck, liver or kidney cancer.

The CDR3 loop is CASSYGDYPTVEQFF. The CDR3 DNA sequence: TGTGCCAGCAGTTACGGGGACTACCCGACGGTTGAGCAGTTCTTC. V is TRBV6-5 and J is TRBJ2-1; 7 bases agree with TRBD2. J gave up 9 bases and V 2 bases, and 10 bases lay outside the gene matches. The CDR3 consists of 15 residues. Per the germline V gene, CDR1 is MNHEY and CDR2 is SVGAGI.